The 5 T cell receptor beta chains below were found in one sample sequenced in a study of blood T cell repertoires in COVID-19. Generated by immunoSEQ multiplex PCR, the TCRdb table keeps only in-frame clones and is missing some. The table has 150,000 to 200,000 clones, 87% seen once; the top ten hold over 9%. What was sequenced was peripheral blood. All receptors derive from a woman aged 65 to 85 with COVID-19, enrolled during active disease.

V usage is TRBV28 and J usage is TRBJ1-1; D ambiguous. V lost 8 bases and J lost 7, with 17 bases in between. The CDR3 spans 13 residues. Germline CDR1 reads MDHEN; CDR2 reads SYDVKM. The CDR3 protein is CASRLPLGGEAFF. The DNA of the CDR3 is TGTGCCAGCCGACTACCGCTCGGAGGTGAAGCTTTCTTT. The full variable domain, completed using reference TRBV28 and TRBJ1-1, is DVKVTQSSRYLVKRTGEKVFLECVQDMDHENMFWYRQDPGLGLRLIYFSYDVKMKEKGDIPEGYSVSREKKERFSLILESASTNQTSMYLCASRLPLGGEAFFGQGTRLTVV.

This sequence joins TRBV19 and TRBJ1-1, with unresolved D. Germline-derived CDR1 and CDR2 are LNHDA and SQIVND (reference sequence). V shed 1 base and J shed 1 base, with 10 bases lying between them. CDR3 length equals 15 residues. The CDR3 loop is CASSIGPGRNTEAFF. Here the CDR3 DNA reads TGTGCCAGTAGTATAGGGCCGGGGAGGAACACTGAAGCTTTCTTT.

CDR3 protein: CATQGDRGTGELFF. CDR3 coding DNA: TGCGCAACCCAGGGAGACAGGGGGACCGGGGAGCTGTTTTTT. The V and J genes are TRBV5-1 and TRBJ2-2, with TRBD1 matching over 9 bases. Germline lookup yields CDR1 SGHRS and CDR2 YFSETQ. The CDR3 is made up of 14 amino acids.

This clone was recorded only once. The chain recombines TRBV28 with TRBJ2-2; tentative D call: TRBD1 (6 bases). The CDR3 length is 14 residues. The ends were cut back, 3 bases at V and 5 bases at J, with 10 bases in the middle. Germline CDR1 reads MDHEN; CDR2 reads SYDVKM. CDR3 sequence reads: CASSFGGRTGELFF. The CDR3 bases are TGTGCCAGCAGTTTTGGGGGCAGGACCGGGGAGCTGTTTTTT.

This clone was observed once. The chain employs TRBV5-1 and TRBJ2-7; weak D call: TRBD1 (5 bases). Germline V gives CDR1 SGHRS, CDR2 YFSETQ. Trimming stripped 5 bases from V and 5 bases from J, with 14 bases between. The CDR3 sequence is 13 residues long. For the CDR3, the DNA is TGCGCCAGCAGGTTTGACAGTTTCAACGAGCAGTACTTC. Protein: CASRFDSFNEQYF.